This T cell receptor (beta chain) was sequenced during a study of T cell responses to AZD1222 COVID-19 vaccine. Regarding this clone: What it binds is not known.

Study results and limitations: The donor cohort was predominantly white British with a female majority, and clonal diversity may have been underestimated. Repertoires were sampled only after the peak T cell response.

Assay used: immunoSEQ multiplex PCR; TCRdb lists only in-frame clones, some missing. Of roughly 120,000 clones listed, just over 85% are singletons. Germline CDR1 and CDR2: SNHLY and FYNNEI. V was pared by 6 bases and J by 7 bases, with 5 bases of the junction left unmatched. The CDR3 is 13 residues long. The sequence was obtained from an adult in good health. Here the sequenced sample was peripheral blood, taken on day 0 of AZD1222 vaccination. The chain couples TRBV2 to TRBJ2-2; TRBD2 matches 7 bases. CDR3 bases: TGTGCCAGCAGGTCCTGGGGGGGCGGGGAGCTGTTTTTT. Translating gives CASRSWGGGELFF.